This T cell receptor beta chain was identified in a study of T cell responses to AZD1222 COVID-19 vaccine. Whole-study results and caveats: Spike-wide vaccine-associated CD4 TCRs dominated at 160-218 and 743-854.

With regard to this clone: As yet, its antigen is unknown.

Clones were sequenced by immunoSEQ multiplex PCR, and TCRdb holds only the in-frame ones, with some missing. This table has about 150,000 clones, 90% appearing once. After removal of 2 bases from V and 9 bases from J, the junction contained 7 bases not matched to a gene. The germline V gene has CDR1 SGHNT and CDR2 YYREEE (reference sequence). This CDR3 region has 15 residues. This clonotype was obtained from an adult who received the AZD1222 COVID-19 vaccine. V usage is TRBV5-4 and J usage is TRBJ2-1, with TRBD2 matching over 11 bases. The sequenced sample was peripheral blood, obtained 28 days after the second AZD1222 dose. This CDR3 is CASSFSGRAKGEQFF. The CDR3 DNA is TGTGCCAGCAGCTTTAGCGGGAGGGCTAAGGGTGAGCAGTTCTTC. The full variable domain, in which reference TRBV5-4 and TRBJ2-1 provide the parts outside the CDR3, is ETGVTQSPTHLIKTRGQQVTLRCSSQSGHNTVSWYQQALGQGPQFIFQYYREEENGRGNFPPRFSGLQFPNYSSELNVNALELDDSALYLCASSFSGRAKGEQFFGPGTRLTVL.